This TCR beta chain was captured in a study of beta chain features in type 1 diabetes. Study results and limitations: PCR might show a preference for shorter templates, equally across patients and controls. Shorter TCRB CDR3s, moderately but significantly so, marked every one of the four CD4+ subsets in Type 1 diabetes patients.

The isolated RNA, all of it, was reverse transcribed, so expressed TCRB transcripts were what got sequenced. Clones were sequenced by immunoSEQ multiplex PCR, and TCRdb holds only the in-frame ones, with some missing. The table shows more than 250,000 clones, with around 21% occurring only once. In this sample, this clone turned up a few times. Its antigen is not identified. The TCR comes from a woman aged 40 to 50 with type 1 diabetes. Sequencing was carried out using naive CD4+ T cells from blood.

CDR3 bases: TGTGCCAGCAGCGTAGATCTCAGGGTCGCTCCAAACTATGGCTACACCTTC. This gives the protein CASSVDLRVAPNYGYTF. The rearrangement links TRBV9 to TRBJ1-2, with a weak D call TRBD1 (5 bases). The germline V gene encodes CDR1 SGDLS and CDR2 YYNGEE. This CDR3 has 17 amino acids. The V end lost 0 bases, the J end lost 2 bases, and 17 bases lay between the germline ends.